This T cell receptor (beta chain) was profiled in a study of blood T cell repertoires in COVID-19. The CDR3 is made up of 13 amino acids. CDR1 is SEHNR, CDR2 FQNEAQ, per germline (reference sequence). V shed 3 bases and J shed 2 bases, with 7 bases lying between them. Produced via immunoSEQ multiplex PCR; TCRdb's table is partial and in-frame only. The sample holds about 98,000 clones, 65% to 85% seen once. Material: peripheral blood. This TCR derives from a woman older than 75 with acute or convalescent COVID-19. This sequence joins TRBV7-9 and TRBJ1-2; tentative D call: TRBD1 (5 bases). Here the CDR3 reads CASSLGGNYGYTF. In DNA form, the CDR3 reads TGTGCCAGCAGCTTGGGGGGAAACTATGGCTACACCTTC. Together with reference TRBV7-9 and TRBJ1-2, the CDR3 gives the full variable domain: DTGVSQNPRHKITKRGQNVTFRCDPISEHNRLYWYRQTLGQGPEFLTYFQNEAQLEKSRLLSDRFSAERPKGSFSTLEIQRTEQGDSAMYLCASSLGGNYGYTFGSGTRLTVV.